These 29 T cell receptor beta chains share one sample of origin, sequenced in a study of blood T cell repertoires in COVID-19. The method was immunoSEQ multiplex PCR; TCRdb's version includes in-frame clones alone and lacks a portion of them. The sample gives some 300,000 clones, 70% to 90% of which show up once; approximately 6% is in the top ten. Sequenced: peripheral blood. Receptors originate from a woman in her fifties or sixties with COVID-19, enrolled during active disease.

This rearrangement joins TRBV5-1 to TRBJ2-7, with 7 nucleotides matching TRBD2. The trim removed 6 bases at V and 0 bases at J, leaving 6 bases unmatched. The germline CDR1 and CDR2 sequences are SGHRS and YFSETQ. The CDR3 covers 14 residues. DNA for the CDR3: TGCGCCAGCAAATACAGGACTAGCTCCTACGAGCAGTACTTC. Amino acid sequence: CASKYRTSSYEQYF.

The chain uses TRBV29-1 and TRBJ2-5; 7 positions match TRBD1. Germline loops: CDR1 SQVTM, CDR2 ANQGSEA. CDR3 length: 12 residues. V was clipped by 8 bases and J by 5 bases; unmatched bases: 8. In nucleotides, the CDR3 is TGCAGCATTTACAGGGGATCGGAGACCCAGTACTTC. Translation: CSIYRGSETQYF.

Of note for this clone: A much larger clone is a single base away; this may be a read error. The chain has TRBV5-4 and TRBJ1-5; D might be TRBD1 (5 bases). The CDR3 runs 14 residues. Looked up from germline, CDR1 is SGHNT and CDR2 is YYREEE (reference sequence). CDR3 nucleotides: TGTGCCAACAGCTTGCAGGGAGGAGGACAGCCCCAGCATTTT. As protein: CANSLQGGGQPQHF.

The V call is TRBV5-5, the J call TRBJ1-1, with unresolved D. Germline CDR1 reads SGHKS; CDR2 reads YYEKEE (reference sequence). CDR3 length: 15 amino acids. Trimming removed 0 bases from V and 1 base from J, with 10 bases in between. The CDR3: CASSLAGSSNTEAFF. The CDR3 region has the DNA TGTGCCAGCAGCTTGGCAGGCTCTTCGAACACTGAAGCTTTCTTT.

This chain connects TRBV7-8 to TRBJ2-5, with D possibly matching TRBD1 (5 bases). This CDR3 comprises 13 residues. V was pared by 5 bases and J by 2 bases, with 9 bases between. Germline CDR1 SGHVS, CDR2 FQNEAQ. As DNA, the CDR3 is TGTGCCAGCAGCCCAAGACAGCAAGAGACCCAGTACTTC. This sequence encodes CASSPRQQETQYF.

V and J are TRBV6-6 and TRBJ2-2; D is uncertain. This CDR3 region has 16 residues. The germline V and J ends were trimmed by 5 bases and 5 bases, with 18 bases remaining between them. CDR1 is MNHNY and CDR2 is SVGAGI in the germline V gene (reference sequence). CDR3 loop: CASSGPRVPSTGELFF. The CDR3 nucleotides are TGTGCCAGCAGTGGCCCCCGTGTACCTTCAACCGGGGAGCTGTTTTTT.

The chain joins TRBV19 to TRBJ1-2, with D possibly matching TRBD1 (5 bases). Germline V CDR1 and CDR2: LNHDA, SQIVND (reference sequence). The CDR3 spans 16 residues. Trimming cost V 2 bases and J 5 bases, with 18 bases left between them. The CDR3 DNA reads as TGTGCCAGTAGTATAAGGCAGGGCCGGCCCTTTTATGGCTACACCTTC. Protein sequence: CASSIRQGRPFYGYTF.

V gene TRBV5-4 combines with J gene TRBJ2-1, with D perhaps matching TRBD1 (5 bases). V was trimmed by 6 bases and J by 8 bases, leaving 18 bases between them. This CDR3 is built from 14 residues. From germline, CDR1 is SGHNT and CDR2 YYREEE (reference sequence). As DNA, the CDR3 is TGTGCCAGCACCCTTGGGCGCGACAGCGATGAGCAGTTCTTC. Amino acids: CASTLGRDSDEQFF.

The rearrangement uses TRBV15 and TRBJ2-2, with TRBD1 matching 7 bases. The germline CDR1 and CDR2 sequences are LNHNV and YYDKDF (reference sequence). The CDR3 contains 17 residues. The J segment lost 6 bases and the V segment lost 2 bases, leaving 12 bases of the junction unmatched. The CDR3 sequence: CATSRSRGGAISGELFF. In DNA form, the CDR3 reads TGTGCCACCAGCAGAAGTAGAGGGGGCGCAATCTCCGGGGAGCTGTTTTTT.

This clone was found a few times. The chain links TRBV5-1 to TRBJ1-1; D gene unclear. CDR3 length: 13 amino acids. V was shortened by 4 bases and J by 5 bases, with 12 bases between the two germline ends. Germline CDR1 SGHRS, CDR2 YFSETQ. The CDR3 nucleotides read TGCGCCAGCAGCCTAAGTAGCGGGACTGAAGCTTTCTTT. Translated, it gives CASSLSSGTEAFF. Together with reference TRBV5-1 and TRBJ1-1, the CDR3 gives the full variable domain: KAGVTQTPRYLIKTRGQQVTLSCSPISGHRSVSWYQQTPGQGLQFLFEYFSETQRNKGNFPGRFSGRQFSNSRSEMNVSTLELGDSALYLCASSLSSGTEAFFGQGTRLTVV.

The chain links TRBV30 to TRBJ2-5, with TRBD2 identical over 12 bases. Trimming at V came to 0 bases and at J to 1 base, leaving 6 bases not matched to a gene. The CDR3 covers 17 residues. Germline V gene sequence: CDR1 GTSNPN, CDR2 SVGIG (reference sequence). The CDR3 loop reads CAWSVGMTSGSQETQYF. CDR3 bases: TGTGCCTGGAGTGTAGGTATGACTAGCGGGAGCCAAGAGACCCAGTACTTC.

This CDR3 is CASSPFSNQPQHF. As DNA, the CDR3 is TGTGCCAGTAGTCCCTTCTCCAATCAGCCCCAGCATTTT. The chain joins TRBV19 to TRBJ1-5; D uncertain. This CDR3 is built from 13 residues. Germline lookup yields CDR1 LNHDA and CDR2 SQIVND (reference sequence). Trimming cost V 5 bases and J 3 bases, with 8 bases left between them.

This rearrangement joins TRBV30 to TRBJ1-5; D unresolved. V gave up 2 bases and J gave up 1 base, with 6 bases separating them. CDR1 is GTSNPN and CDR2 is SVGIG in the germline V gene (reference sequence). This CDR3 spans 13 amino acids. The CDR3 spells CAWSIRSNQPQHF. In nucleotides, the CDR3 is TGTGCCTGGAGTATTCGGAGCAATCAGCCCCAGCATTTT.

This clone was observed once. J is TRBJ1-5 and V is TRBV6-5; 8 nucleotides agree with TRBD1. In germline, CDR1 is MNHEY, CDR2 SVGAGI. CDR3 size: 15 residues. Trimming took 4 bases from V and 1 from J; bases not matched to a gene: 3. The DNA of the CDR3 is TGTGCCAGCAGTTGGACAGGGAAAAGCAATCAGCCCCAGCATTTT. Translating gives CASSWTGKSNQPQHF.

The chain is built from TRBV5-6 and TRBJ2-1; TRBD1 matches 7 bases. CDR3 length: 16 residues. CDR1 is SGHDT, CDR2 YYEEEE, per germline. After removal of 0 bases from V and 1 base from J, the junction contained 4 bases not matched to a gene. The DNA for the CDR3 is TGTGCCAGCAGCTTGGGACAGGGTGGATCCTACAATGAGCAGTTCTTC. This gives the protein CASSLGQGGSYNEQFF.

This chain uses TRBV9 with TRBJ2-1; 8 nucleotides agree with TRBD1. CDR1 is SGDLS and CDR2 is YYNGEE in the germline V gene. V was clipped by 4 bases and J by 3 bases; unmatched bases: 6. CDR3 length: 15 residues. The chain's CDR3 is CASSYGQGNYNEQFF. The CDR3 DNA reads TGTGCCAGCAGCTATGGACAGGGAAACTACAATGAGCAGTTCTTC.

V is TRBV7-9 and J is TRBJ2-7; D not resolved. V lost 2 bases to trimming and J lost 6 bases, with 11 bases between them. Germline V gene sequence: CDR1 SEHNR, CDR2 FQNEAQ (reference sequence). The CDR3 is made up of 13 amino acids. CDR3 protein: CASSLQDVREQYF. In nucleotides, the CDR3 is TGTGCCAGCAGCTTACAGGATGTACGCGAGCAGTACTTC.

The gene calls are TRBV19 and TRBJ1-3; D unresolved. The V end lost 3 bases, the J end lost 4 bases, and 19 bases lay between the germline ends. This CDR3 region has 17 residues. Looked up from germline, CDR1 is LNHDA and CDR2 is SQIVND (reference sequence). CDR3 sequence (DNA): TGTGCCAGTAGTATGGGCGGACTCAAACTGAGAGGAAACACCATATATTTT. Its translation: CASSMGGLKLRGNTIYF.

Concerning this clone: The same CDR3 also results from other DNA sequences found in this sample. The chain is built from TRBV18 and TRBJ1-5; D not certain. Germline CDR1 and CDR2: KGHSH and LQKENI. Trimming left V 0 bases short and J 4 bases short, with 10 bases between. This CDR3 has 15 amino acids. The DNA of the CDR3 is TGTGCCAGCTCACCACCGGGCGCTGGGAATCAGCCCCAGCATTTT. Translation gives CASSPPGAGNQPQHF.

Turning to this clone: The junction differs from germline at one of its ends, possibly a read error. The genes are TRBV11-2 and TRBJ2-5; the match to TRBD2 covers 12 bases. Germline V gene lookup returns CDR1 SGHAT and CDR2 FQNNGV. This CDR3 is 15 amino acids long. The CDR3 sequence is CASSLETSGGETQYF. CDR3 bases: TGTGCCAGCAGCCTAGAGACTAGCGGGGGAGAGACCCAGTACTTC.

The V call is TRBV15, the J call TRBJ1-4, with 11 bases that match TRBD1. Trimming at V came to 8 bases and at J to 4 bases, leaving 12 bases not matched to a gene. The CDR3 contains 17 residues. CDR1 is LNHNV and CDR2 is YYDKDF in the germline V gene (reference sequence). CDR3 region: CATRDRGRVKSNEKLFF. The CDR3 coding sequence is TGTGCCACCCGGGACAGGGGGAGAGTGAAAAGTAATGAAAAACTGTTTTTT. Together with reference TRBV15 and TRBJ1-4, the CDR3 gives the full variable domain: DAMVIQNPRYQVTQFGKPVTLSCSQTLNHNVMYWYQQKSSQAPKLLFHYYDKDFNNEADTPDNFQSRRPNTSFCFLDIRSPGLGDTAMYLCATRDRGRVKSNEKLFFGSGTQLSVL.

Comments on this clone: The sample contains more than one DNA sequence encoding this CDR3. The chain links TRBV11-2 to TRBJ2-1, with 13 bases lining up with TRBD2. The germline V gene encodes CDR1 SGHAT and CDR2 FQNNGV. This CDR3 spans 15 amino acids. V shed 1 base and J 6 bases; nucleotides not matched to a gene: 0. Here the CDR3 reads CASSLGLAGGNEQFF. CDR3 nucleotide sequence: TGTGCCAGCAGCTTAGGACTAGCGGGAGGCAATGAGCAGTTCTTC.

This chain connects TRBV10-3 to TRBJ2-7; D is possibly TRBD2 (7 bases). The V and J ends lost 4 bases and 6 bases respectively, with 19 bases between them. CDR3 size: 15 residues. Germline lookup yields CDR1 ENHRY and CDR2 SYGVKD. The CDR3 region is CAISANPGGAAEQYF. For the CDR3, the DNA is TGTGCCATCAGTGCTAACCCTGGGGGGGCGGCCGAGCAGTACTTC.

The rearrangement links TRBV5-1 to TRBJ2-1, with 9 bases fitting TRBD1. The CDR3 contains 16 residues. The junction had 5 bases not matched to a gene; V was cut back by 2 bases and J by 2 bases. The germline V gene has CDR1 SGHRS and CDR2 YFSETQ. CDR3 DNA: TGCGCCAGCAGCTTACCCGGGACAGGGACCTACAATGAGCAGTTCTTC. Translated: CASSLPGTGTYNEQFF.

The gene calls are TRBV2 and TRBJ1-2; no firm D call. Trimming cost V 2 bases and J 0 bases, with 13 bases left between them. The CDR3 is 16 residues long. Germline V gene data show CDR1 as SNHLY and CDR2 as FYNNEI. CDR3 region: CASSEIPRSTNYGYTF. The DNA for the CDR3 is TGTGCCAGCAGTGAAATACCGAGATCCACTAACTATGGCTACACCTTC.

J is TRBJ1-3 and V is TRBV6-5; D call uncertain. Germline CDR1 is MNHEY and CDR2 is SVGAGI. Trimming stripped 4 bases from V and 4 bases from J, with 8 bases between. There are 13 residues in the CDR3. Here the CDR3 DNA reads TGTGCCAGCAGTTTCACCGGGGGAAACACCATATATTTT. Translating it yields CASSFTGGNTIYF.

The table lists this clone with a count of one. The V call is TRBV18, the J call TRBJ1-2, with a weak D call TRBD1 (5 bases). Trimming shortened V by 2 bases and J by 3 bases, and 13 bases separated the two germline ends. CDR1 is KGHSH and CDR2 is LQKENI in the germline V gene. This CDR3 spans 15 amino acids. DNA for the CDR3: TGTGCCAGCTCACCAGCGCAGGGCTCACACTATGGCTACACCTTC. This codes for CASSPAQGSHYGYTF. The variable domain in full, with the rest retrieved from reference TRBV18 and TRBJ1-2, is NAGVMQNPRHLVRRRGQEARLRCSPMKGHSHVYWYRQLPEEGLKFMVYLQKENIIDESGMPKERFSAEFPKEGPSILRIQQVVRGDSAAYFCASSPAQGSHYGYTFGSGTRLTVV.

The CDR3 DNA reads as TGTGCCAGCAGCTTAGATAGGGGGAATGGCTACACCTTC. Translating gives CASSLDRGNGYTF. J is TRBJ1-2 and V is TRBV7-9; D perhaps matches TRBD1 (6 bases). The germline CDR1 and CDR2 sequences are SEHNR and FQNEAQ (reference sequence). Trimming took off 1 base at V and 6 bases at J, with 9 bases between the two ends. The CDR3 is 13 amino acids.

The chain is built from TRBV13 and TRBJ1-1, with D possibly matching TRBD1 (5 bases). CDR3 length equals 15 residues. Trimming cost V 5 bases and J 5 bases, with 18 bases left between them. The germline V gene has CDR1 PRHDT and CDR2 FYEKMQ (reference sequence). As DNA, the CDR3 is TGTGCCAGCAGCCCCCGGGGGGGGGTGATGACTGAAGCTTTCTTT. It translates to CASSPRGGVMTEAFF.